This T cell receptor (beta chain) is from a study of cytomegalovirus exposure and HLA in healthy donors. PCR involved 60 Vbeta and 13 Jbeta primers. Some clones are missing from TCRdb's copy, which holds only in-frame ones; the method was immunoSEQ multiplex PCR. The profile covers approximately 170,000 clones, with about 80% appearing a single time and under 2% taken by the ten largest. Overall study results and limits: When a later analysis was performed, an Asian-associated ancestry cluster reportedly had fewer N-insertions than the approximately 700-donor mean. TRBV6-2, TRBV6-3 and some other V segments were unresolvable in 87-base-pair reads.

This CDR3 region has 14 residues. Trimming shortened V by 7 bases and J by 8 bases, and 20 bases separated the two germline ends. Germline V lookup: CDR1 LNHDA, CDR2 SQIVND (reference sequence). A single count supports this clone. What it binds is unknown. The receptor was isolated from a man in his forties in good health and CMV-seronegative. The sample taken for sequencing was PBMCs. The V gene is TRBV19, the J gene TRBJ1-2, with D perhaps TRBD1 (5 bases). CDR3 DNA sequence: TGTGCCAGTACTCGGGGAGGGGCAAAGATCGGCTACACCTTC. It encodes CASTRGGAKIGYTF. The full variable domain, with the rest looked up from reference TRBV19 and TRBJ1-2, is DGGITQSPKYLFRKEGQNVTLSCEQNLNHDAMYWYRQDPGQGLRLIYYSQIVNDFQKGDIAEGYSVSREKKESFPLTVTSAQKNPTAFYLCASTRGGAKIGYTFGSGTRLTVV.